One sample yielded the 32 T cell receptor beta chains listed below, sequenced in a study of blood T cell repertoires in COVID-19. The table came from immunoSEQ multiplex PCR; TCRdb's copy has only in-frame clones and leaves some out. Of fewer than 450,000 clones detected, approximately 90% appear once; the ten largest clones hold 1.2%. Material for sequencing was PBMCs or T cells enriched from blood (not recorded which). The receptors come from a woman aged 18-35 years who had recovered from COVID-19.

This rearrangement joins TRBV21-1 to TRBJ1-5. TRBV21-1 is shown as a pseudogene. The CDR3 length is 16 residues. The CDR3 DNA follows: TGTGCCAGCAGCAAAATTCATGGTGAGAGCAATCAGCCCCAGCATTTT. Encoded protein: CASSKIHGESNQPQHF.

The chain carries TRBV12-3 or TRBV12-4 and TRBJ1-5; maybe TRBD1 (5 bases). The V end lost 5 bases, the J end lost 6 bases, and 11 bases lay between the germline ends. The CDR3 is 13 amino acids. The CDR3 bases are TGTGCCAGCAGTGCAGGGTCGGCTCAGCCCCAGCATTTT. Amino acid sequence: CASSAGSAQPQHF.

This chain connects TRBV3-1 (or the pseudogene TRBV3-2) to TRBJ1-6; possibly TRBD1 for D (5 bases). V shed 2 bases and J shed 10 bases, with 15 bases lying between them. Germline V CDR1 and CDR2: LGHDT, YNNKEL (reference sequence). This CDR3 has 15 amino acids. The CDR3 region has the DNA TGTGCCAGCAGCCAACTGGGCCCCCGGGGGTCACCCCTCCACTTT. Translating it yields CASSQLGPRGSPLHF.

The gene calls are TRBV7-8 and TRBJ1-5, with 7 bases that match TRBD1. From germline, CDR1 is SGHVS and CDR2 FQNEAQ. Trimming took 5 bases from V and 1 from J; bases not matched to a gene: 17. This CDR3 has 19 residues. CDR3 bases: TGTGCCAGCAGCCTCTCCGGGACAGTTAGTCCCTACAGCAATCAGCCCCAGCATTTT. It codes for CASSLSGTVSPYSNQPQHF.

This clone turned up a few times. This chain joins TRBV10-3 and TRBJ2-1, with TRBD1 matching over 7 bases. The CDR3 has 15 amino acids. Per the germline V gene, CDR1 is ENHRY and CDR2 is SYGVKD. The V segment lost 2 bases and the J segment 4 bases; nucleotides outside the gene matches: 5. The CDR3 nucleotides are TGTGCCATCAGTGAGGAGCAGGGGGAATACAATGAGCAGTTCTTC. This sequence encodes CAISEEQGEYNEQFF.

The chain links TRBV2 to TRBJ1-2; D gene unclear. The CDR3 consists of 14 residues. V lost 6 bases, J lost 11 bases, and 22 bases lay in between. Germline V gene data show CDR1 as SNHLY and CDR2 as FYNNEI. CDR3 DNA: TGTGCCAGCAGCCGTGACGGGGAATTTAGGTGGTACACCTTC. Protein sequence: CASSRDGEFRWYTF.

This chain uses TRBV7-3 with TRBJ2-5, with 7 bases lining up with TRBD2. V lost 5 bases, J lost 5 bases, and 8 bases stayed unmatched. The CDR3 is 14 amino acids. Germline assignment: CDR1 SGHTA and CDR2 FQGTGA. DNA for the CDR3: TGTGCCAGCAGCCCCATAGGCGGGGGTGAGACCCAGTACTTC. Protein product: CASSPIGGGETQYF.

This chain uses TRBV5-1 with TRBJ2-3; a weak D match, TRBD2 (6 bases). Per germline, CDR1 SGHRS and CDR2 YFSETQ. The CDR3 has 15 amino acids. V was cut by 1 base and J by 5 bases, with 14 bases left in between. CDR3 sequence (DNA): TGCGCCAGCAGCTTGTATCGGACTACCGGAGATACGCAGTATTTT. It is translated as CASSLYRTTGDTQYF.

The rearrangement joins TRBV6-5 to TRBJ2-7; D is perhaps TRBD1 (6 bases). V lost 6 bases and J lost 2, with 11 bases in between. The CDR3 sequence is 13 residues long. The germline V gene encodes CDR1 MNHEY and CDR2 SVGAGI. Written as DNA, the CDR3 is TGTGCCAGCAGGCCCCCAGGGGCCTACGAGCAGTACTTC. Residues: CASRPPGAYEQYF.

V gene TRBV7-3 combines with J gene TRBJ1-1, with 7 nucleotides matching TRBD1. Losses at the gene ends were 5 bases for V and 1 base for J; bases not matched to a gene: 4. CDR1 is SGHTA, CDR2 FQGTGA, per germline. This CDR3 has 14 amino acids. CDR3 amino acids: CASSPTGRNTEAFF. CDR3 in DNA: TGTGCCAGCAGCCCGACAGGGAGGAACACTGAAGCTTTCTTT. The full variable domain, rest sourced from reference TRBV7-3 and TRBJ1-1, is GAGVSQTPSNKVTEKGKYVELRCDPISGHTALYWYRQSLGQGPEFLIYFQGTGAADDSGLPNDRFFAVRPEGSVSTLKIQRTERGDSAVYLCASSPTGRNTEAFFGQGTRLTVV.

There are many counts of this clone. V is TRBV2 and J is TRBJ1-2, with 9 positions matching TRBD1. Unmatched junction bases numbered 5, after V lost 7 bases and J lost 8 bases. The CDR3 is 12 amino acids. Germline CDR1 SNHLY, CDR2 FYNNEI. CDR3 nucleotide sequence: TGTGCCAGCACCCGGGACAGGGACGGCTACACCTTC. Amino acid sequence: CASTRDRDGYTF.

The J gene is TRBJ2-4, the V gene TRBV10-3; 9 nucleotides agree with TRBD1. The V segment lost 9 bases and the J segment 5 bases; nucleotides outside the gene matches: 5. The CDR3 is 13 amino acids. CDR1 and CDR2 from the germline V gene are ENHRY and SYGVKD. The CDR3 sequence: CAISGTGQNIQYF. The CDR3 nucleotides are TGTGCCATTTCCGGGACAGGGCAAAACATTCAGTACTTC.

This clone showed up just a few times. The chain links TRBV19 to TRBJ1-1; 8 nucleotides match TRBD1. Germline V lookup: CDR1 LNHDA, CDR2 SQIVND (reference sequence). The CDR3 totals 15 residues. V was pared by 7 bases and J by 1 base, with 8 bases of the junction left unmatched. The CDR3 reads CASTSFGTGNTEAFF. CDR3 coding DNA: TGTGCCAGTACCTCCTTCGGGACAGGGAACACTGAAGCTTTCTTT.

V and J are TRBV19 and TRBJ1-5, with D perhaps TRBD1 (6 bases). Between the trimmed V and J ends, which lost 3 bases and 6 bases, there was a span of 18 bases. The CDR3 extends over 16 amino acids. Germline V gene sequence: CDR1 LNHDA, CDR2 SQIVND (reference sequence). CDR3 DNA sequence: TGTGCCAGTAGTATGGGGGCGTACACGGGGATTCAGCCCCAGCATTTT. Protein product: CASSMGAYTGIQPQHF.

The J gene is TRBJ2-3, the V gene TRBV6-4; TRBD2 matches at 9 bases. The ends lost 0 bases at V and 6 bases at J; junction bases unmatched: 7. This CDR3 spans 16 amino acids. Germline V lookup: CDR1 MRHNA, CDR2 SNTAGT. The CDR3, as DNA: TGTGCCAGCAGTGACTCGTTCAAGCGGGGGGCCGATACGCAGTATTTT. Amino acids: CASSDSFKRGADTQYF.

The gene calls are TRBV11-2 and TRBJ1-6, with D unresolved. In germline, CDR1 is SGHAT, CDR2 FQNNGV. Trimming removed 4 bases from V and 14 bases from J, with 21 bases in between. The CDR3 totals 15 residues. The CDR3 here is CASSSTVSGKKTLHF. CDR3 nucleotides: TGTGCCAGCAGCTCCACGGTGTCGGGAAAGAAAACCCTCCACTTT.

The genes are TRBV27 and TRBJ1-6, with 10 bases lining up with TRBD1. The germline gives CDR1 MNHEY, CDR2 SMNVEV (reference sequence). This CDR3 comprises 15 residues. With V trimmed by 3 bases and J by 5 bases, 1 base remained unmatched. The CDR3 is CASSFGTGDNSPLHF. CDR3 nucleotides: TGTGCCAGCAGTTTTGGGACAGGGGATAATTCACCCCTCCACTTT.

This clone was detected a few times. The chain couples TRBV10-3 to TRBJ2-5, with D possibly TRBD1 on 6 matching bases. The CDR3 contains 14 residues. The germline V and J ends were trimmed by 5 bases and 1 base, with 11 bases remaining between them. Per germline, CDR1 ENHRY and CDR2 SYGVKD. CDR3 DNA sequence: TGTGCCATCAGTACTGGACAGACCCAAGAGACCCAGTACTTC. Translation: CAISTGQTQETQYF.

The chain combines TRBV12-5 with TRBJ2-3; D possibly corresponds to TRBD1 (6 bases). V was clipped by 6 bases and J by 3 bases, with 13 bases between them. Looked up from germline, CDR1 is LGHNT and CDR2 is FRNRAP. The CDR3 runs 14 residues. The CDR3 bases are TGTGCTAGTGGCACAGGGAGAGCGACAGATACGCAGTATTTT. This gives the protein CASGTGRATDTQYF.

The chain combines TRBV14 with TRBJ2-7, with 12 positions matching TRBD2. The CDR3 is 16 amino acids. V lost 3 bases and J lost 7; bases outside the gene matches: 10. Looked up from germline, CDR1 is SGHDN and CDR2 is FVKESK. The CDR3 DNA follows: TGTGCCAGCAGCCAGGGGACTAGCGGGCCTACGGAGGAGCAGTACTTC. Its translation: CASSQGTSGPTEEQYF.

The DNA for the CDR3 is TGTGCCAGCAGCCCGGGACAGTATAGCAATCAGCCCCAGCATTTT. Protein: CASSPGQYSNQPQHF. The chain has TRBV11-2 and TRBJ1-5; 7 nucleotides agree with TRBD1. V shed 5 bases and J 0 bases; nucleotides not matched to a gene: 4. Germline CDR1 is SGHAT and CDR2 is FQNNGV. The CDR3 consists of 15 residues.

V and J are TRBV29-1 and TRBJ2-7, with TRBD1 matching over 8 bases. Germline-derived CDR1 and CDR2 are SQVTM and ANQGSEA. V dropped 2 bases and J dropped 4; count of bases not matched to a gene: 7. The CDR3 spans 14 residues. This CDR3 is CSVEIDRGDYEQYF. The CDR3 DNA sequence: TGCAGCGTTGAAATTGACAGGGGAGATTACGAGCAGTACTTC.

This clone was observed a single time. This chain connects TRBV19 to TRBJ1-1; D gene ambiguous. Germline CDR1 reads LNHDA; CDR2 reads SQIVND (reference sequence). There are 16 residues in the CDR3. V was trimmed by 1 base and J by 0 bases, leaving 12 bases between them. CDR3 coding DNA: TGTGCCAGTAGTATAGCTTGGAGGAGCATGAACACTGAAGCTTTCTTT. Its protein is CASSIAWRSMNTEAFF.

The rearrangement joins TRBV11-3 to TRBJ1-1, with D unresolved. The germline V gene has CDR1 SGHNT and CDR2 YENEEA. The CDR3 runs 13 residues. V lost 4 bases, J lost 0 bases, and 6 bases lay in between. In nucleotides, the CDR3 is TGTGCCAGCAGCTCAACTATGAACACTGAAGCTTTCTTT. This encodes CASSSTMNTEAFF.

This rearrangement joins TRBV4-2 to TRBJ2-3; D perhaps matches TRBD2 (5 bases). Trimming shortened V by 5 bases and J by 0 bases, and 21 bases separated the two germline ends. CDR3 length equals 18 residues. Germline CDR1 LGHNA, CDR2 YNFKEQ. CDR3: CASSLGGGSSTSTDTQYF. The CDR3 DNA follows: TGTGCCAGCAGCTTAGGTGGCGGGTCGAGCACTAGCACAGATACGCAGTATTTT.

The CDR3 spells CASSLSSEQYF. In DNA form, the CDR3 reads TGTGCCAGCAGCTTATCGAGCGAGCAGTACTTC. The V gene is TRBV7-2, the J gene TRBJ2-7; D is undetermined. Germline CDR1 is SGHTA and CDR2 is FQGNSA. The CDR3 loop spans 11 amino acids. V lost 2 bases, J lost 6 bases, and 5 bases lay in between. The complete variable domain, with remaining parts taken from reference TRBV7-2 and TRBJ2-7, reads GAGVSQSPSNKVTEKGKDVELRCDPISGHTALYWYRQSLGQGLEFLIYFQGNSAPDKSGLPSDRFSAERTGGSVSTLTIQRTQQEDSAVYLCASSLSSEQYFGPGTRLTVT.

This rearrangement joins TRBV19 to TRBJ1-6; 7 nucleotides agree with TRBD1. With V trimmed by 10 bases and J by 8 bases, 8 bases remained unmatched. This CDR3 is 13 amino acids long. The V gene's germline CDR1 is LNHDA and CDR2 SQIVND (reference sequence). The CDR3 DNA follows: TGTGCCACGGAGGGCAGGGGGGATTCACCCCTCCACTTT. Protein: CATEGRGDSPLHF.

This clone is medium-sized (0.01 to 0.1%) within its sample. This rearrangement joins TRBV6-4 to TRBJ2-3; 9 positions match TRBD2. Per germline, CDR1 MRHNA and CDR2 SNTAGT. J gave up 3 bases and V 4 bases, and 2 bases lay outside the gene matches. The CDR3 is made up of 14 amino acids. This CDR3 is CASSGSGGTDTQYF. Written as DNA, the CDR3 is TGTGCCAGCAGTGGAAGCGGGGGGACAGATACGCAGTATTTT.

The gene calls are TRBV30 and TRBJ2-1, with TRBD2 identical over 8 bases. CDR1 is GTSNPN and CDR2 is SVGIG in the germline V gene (reference sequence). The CDR3 spans 14 residues. The ends lost 0 bases at V and 8 bases at J; junction bases unmatched: 6. As DNA, the CDR3 is TGTGCCTGGAGTGTACTTAGCGGGGTACATGAGCAGTTCTTC. It yields the protein CAWSVLSGVHEQFF.

V gene TRBV5-3 combines with J gene TRBJ1-5; D remains ambiguous. TRBV5-3 is placed among ORFs of uncertain function. The CDR3 covers 17 residues. V lost 0 bases and J lost 5, with 18 bases in between. CDR3 in amino acids: CARSLALGTGEYQPQHF. DNA of the CDR3: TGTGCCAGAAGCTTGGCCTTGGGAACGGGAGAATATCAGCCCCAGCATTTT.

The rearrangement uses TRBV2 and TRBJ2-1; TRBD2 matches 9 bases. Germline CDR1 SNHLY, CDR2 FYNNEI. Losses at the gene ends were 6 bases for V and 10 bases for J; bases not matched to a gene: 13. The CDR3 spans 15 residues. The CDR3 coding sequence is TGTGCCAGCAGATCCTCACAAGCGGGGGGTTGGGAGCAGTTCTTC. Its translation: CASRSSQAGGWEQFF.

With regard to this clone: This same CDR3 is encoded by further DNA sequences in the sample. The chain couples TRBV6-5 to TRBJ1-6; 8 positions agree with TRBD1. The CDR3 is made up of 14 amino acids. Germline CDR1 is MNHEY and CDR2 is SVGAGI. With 6 bases clipped from V and 3 bases from J, the junction kept 1 base outside the gene matches. The CDR3 bases are TGTGCCAGCAGAGGACAGGGCTATAATTCACCCCTCCACTTT. Translated: CASRGQGYNSPLHF.